One and the same sample provided the 25 T cell receptor beta chains below, sequenced in a study of T cells in Graves' hyperthyroidism and ophthalmopathy. Amplification targeted TCR beta CDR3 regions from RNA transcripts. HTBI primers were the set used in a first-round RT-PCR of the TCR CDR3. TCRdb redid the calling of the multiplex PCR reads with MiXCR, one entry per CDR3 protein. The repertoire holds about 200,000 distinct CDR3 sequences, with about a sixth as singletons. The sequencing sample was made of blood. The receptors derive from a woman aged 50 to 60 with Graves' hyperthyroidism.

This clonotype came up many times. This chain joins TRBV3-1 and TRBJ1-1; D perhaps matches TRBD1 (6 bases). Germline loops: CDR1 LGHDT, CDR2 YNNKEL (reference sequence). V was trimmed by 5 bases and J by 1 base, leaving 8 bases between them. The CDR3 loop spans 13 amino acids. The CDR3 region has the DNA TGTGCCAGCAGCGGACAGCCGAACACTGAAGCTTTCTTT. Encoded protein: CASSGQPNTEAFF.

The rearrangement links TRBV12-3 or TRBV12-4 to TRBJ1-3; D is unresolved. V was trimmed by 11 bases and J by 0 bases, leaving 8 bases between them. The CDR3 is made up of 12 amino acids. In nucleotides, the CDR3 is TGTGCCGTACGGGGCTCTGGAAACACCATATATTTT. Its translation is CAVRGSGNTIYF.

This clonotype appeared a few times. The V call is TRBV14, the J call TRBJ2-2; TRBD2 matches 9 bases. After removal of 8 bases from V and 0 bases from J, the junction contained 10 bases not matched to a gene. The CDR3 extends over 17 amino acids. The germline V gene encodes CDR1 SGHDN and CDR2 FVKESK. The CDR3 coding sequence is TGTGCCAGCGGGAGGACTAGCGTGACCTCGAACACCGGGGAGCTGTTTTTT. Residues: CASGRTSVTSNTGELFF.

This clonotype has just one count. A much larger clone differs from this one at a single base, so this may be a read error. The V and J genes are TRBV6-2 or TRBV6-3 and TRBJ2-1, with D unresolved. Germline V lookup: CDR1 MNHEY, CDR2 SVGEGT. Trimming shortened V by 3 bases and J by 0 bases, and 12 bases separated the two germline ends. The CDR3 consists of 16 residues. In nucleotides, the CDR3 is TGTGCCAGCAGTTATGAAGCATCGAGCTCCTACAATGAGCAGTTCTTC. Translating it yields CASSYEASSSYNEQFF.

This clonotype has more than one count but fewer than ten. The chain carries TRBV19 and TRBJ1-5; tentative D call: TRBD1 (6 bases). Per germline, CDR1 LNHDA and CDR2 SQIVND (reference sequence). Trimming left V 3 bases short and J 1 base short, with 10 bases between. There are 15 residues in the CDR3. CDR3 DNA: TGTGCCAGTAGTATCACAGGACAGAGCAATCAGCCCCAGCATTTT. This codes for CASSITGQSNQPQHF. The variable domain in full, completed from reference TRBV19 and TRBJ1-5, reads DGGITQSPKYLFRKEGQNVTLSCEQNLNHDAMYWYRQDPGQGLRLIYYSQIVNDFQKGDIAEGYSVSREKKESFPLTVTSAQKNPTAFYLCASSITGQSNQPQHFGDGTRLSIL.

This clonotype appeared many times. The chain employs TRBV27 and TRBJ1-1, with a tentative D call TRBD1 (5 bases). The CDR3 covers 16 residues. In germline, CDR1 is MNHEY, CDR2 SMNVEV (reference sequence). The V end was cut by 7 bases, the J end by 3 bases, with 21 bases between. The CDR3 here is CASNPGTLFTHTEAFF. The CDR3 region has the DNA TGTGCCAGCAATCCCGGGACCCTCTTTACCCACACTGAAGCTTTCTTT.

This clonotype was counted at least ten times. This rearrangement joins TRBV28 to TRBJ2-5, with 8 bases matching TRBD1. J gave up 3 bases and V 3 bases, and 9 bases lay outside the gene matches. The germline CDR1 and CDR2 sequences are MDHEN and SYDVKM. CDR3 length equals 16 residues. The CDR3 region is CASSFSLAGGEETQYF. In DNA form, the CDR3 reads TGTGCCAGCAGTTTTTCATTAGCAGGGGGCGAAGAGACCCAGTACTTC. The full variable domain, completed using reference TRBV28 and TRBJ2-5, is DVKVTQSSRYLVKRTGEKVFLECVQDMDHENMFWYRQDPGLGLRLIYFSYDVKMKEKGDIPEGYSVSREKKERFSLILESASTNQTSMYLCASSFSLAGGEETQYFGPGTRLLVL.

This clonotype occurred many times. V is TRBV12-3 or TRBV12-4 and J is TRBJ2-1; 8 bases map to TRBD2. V lost 5 bases to trimming and J lost 4 bases; unmatched junction nucleotides: 4. CDR3 length: 14 residues. CDR3 DNA sequence: TGTGCCAGCAGTATGAGCGGGAGTTACAATGAGCAGTTCTTC. Protein: CASSMSGSYNEQFF.

This clonotype was counted only a few times. The V and J genes are TRBV6-4 and TRBJ2-3; no clear D. The germline CDR1 and CDR2 sequences are MRHNA and SNTAGT. V was trimmed by 0 bases and J by 2 bases, leaving 12 bases between them. The CDR3 is made up of 16 amino acids. CDR3 amino acids: CASSDSFRINTDTQYF. CDR3 nucleotides: TGTGCCAGCAGTGACTCGTTCAGGATAAACACAGATACGCAGTATTTT.

The count of this clonotype is one. This rearrangement joins TRBV6-2 or TRBV6-3 to TRBJ2-1; D might be TRBD2 (5 bases). Germline V gene data show CDR1 as MNHEY and CDR2 as SVGEGT. The CDR3 totals 14 residues. The ends were cut back, 4 bases at V and 7 bases at J, with 14 bases in the middle. In nucleotides, the CDR3 is TGTGCCAGCAGTTGGGCTAGCAGTAGGAATGAGCAGTTCTTC. Amino acid sequence: CASSWASSRNEQFF.

This clonotype was seen at least ten times. This chain connects TRBV6-2 or TRBV6-3 to TRBJ2-7; 9 nucleotides align to TRBD1. Germline V gives CDR1 MNHEY, CDR2 SVGEGT. V lost 3 bases, J lost 6 bases, and 9 bases stayed unmatched. CDR3 length: 15 residues. The CDR3 reads CASSYDRTGVREQYF. The DNA for the CDR3 is TGTGCCAGCAGTTATGATCGGACAGGGGTACGCGAGCAGTACTTC.

In its sample, this clonotype was seen many times. CDR3 sequence (DNA): TGTGCCAGCAAACAAAGACTAGACAGGCTCAATGAGCAGTTCTTC. It is translated as CASKQRLDRLNEQFF. The genes are TRBV6-2 or TRBV6-3 and TRBJ2-1; either TRBD1 or TRBD2 may fit D (6 bases each). The CDR3 is made up of 15 amino acids. Trimming took off 7 bases at V and 6 bases at J, with 19 bases between the two ends. Germline V gene sequence: CDR1 MNHEY, CDR2 SVGEGT.

This clonotype came up many times. V is TRBV11-3 and J is TRBJ2-7; 8 nucleotides align to TRBD2. The CDR3 covers 15 residues. Losses at the gene ends were 5 bases for V and 6 bases for J; bases not matched to a gene: 12. Germline CDR1 is SGHNT and CDR2 is YENEEA. The CDR3 reads CASSPRAGGIGEQYF. The CDR3 DNA follows: TGTGCCAGCAGCCCCCGGGCGGGAGGTATCGGCGAGCAGTACTTC.

The table lists this clonotype with many counts. The V and J genes are TRBV2 and TRBJ1-1, with 7 bases fitting TRBD1. With V trimmed by 6 bases and J by 4 bases, 5 bases remained unmatched. CDR1 and CDR2 from the germline V gene are SNHLY and FYNNEI. The CDR3 runs 13 residues. CDR3 in DNA: TGTGCCAGCAGGTACAGGGGAGGCACTGAAGCTTTCTTT. Translated, it gives CASRYRGGTEAFF.

Here the CDR3 DNA reads TGTGCCAGCAGCCCAATGCCGACTAGCGGGAACGATGAGCAGTTCTTC. Translating gives CASSPMPTSGNDEQFF. The chain carries TRBV9 and TRBJ2-1; 11 bases agree with TRBD2. The trim removed 4 bases at V and 8 bases at J, leaving 11 bases unmatched. Looked up from germline, CDR1 is SGDLS and CDR2 is YYNGEE. The CDR3 has 16 residues.

There are many counts of this clonotype. The rearrangement joins TRBV28 to TRBJ1-1; D unresolved. This CDR3 is 15 amino acids long. The V end was cut by 4 bases, the J end by 1 base, with 13 bases between. Germline values: CDR1 MDHEN, CDR2 SYDVKM. CDR3 amino acids: CASSSAGMANTEAFF. CDR3 coding DNA: TGTGCCAGCAGTTCGGCAGGCATGGCGAACACTGAAGCTTTCTTT.

This chain uses TRBV5-1 with TRBJ1-1; D remains ambiguous. The CDR3 is 14 amino acids. In germline, CDR1 is SGHRS, CDR2 YFSETQ. The germline V and J ends were trimmed by 3 bases and 1 base, with 10 bases remaining between them. The CDR3: CASSSIDRNTEAFF. The CDR3, as DNA: TGCGCCAGCAGCTCAATAGACCGGAACACTGAAGCTTTCTTT.

The V gene is TRBV29-1, the J gene TRBJ2-7; D remains ambiguous. Germline V gene data show CDR1 as SQVTM and CDR2 as ANQGSEA. The CDR3 is 12 amino acids. Trimming cost V 4 bases and J 0 bases, with 7 bases left between them. The CDR3 protein is CSVVGSSYEQYF. Here the CDR3 DNA reads TGCAGCGTTGTGGGCTCCTCCTACGAGCAGTACTTC.

This clonotype was seen only once. The CDR3 here is CASSKSGTSGETQYF. The CDR3 DNA is TGTGCCAGCAGCAAGAGCGGGACTAGCGGGGAGACCCAGTACTTC. The V gene is TRBV7-8, the J gene TRBJ2-5, with 12 bases lining up with TRBD2. Germline assignment: CDR1 SGHVS and CDR2 FQNEAQ. This CDR3 has 15 residues. Trimming at V came to 5 bases and at J to 5 bases, leaving 6 bases not matched to a gene.

This clonotype has just a few counts. The chain has TRBV12-3 or TRBV12-4 and TRBJ2-6; D gene ambiguous. Trimming pared 6 bases from V and 1 base from J, leaving 7 bases between. This CDR3 region has 14 residues. The CDR3, as DNA: TGTGCCAGCAGGAGCTATTCTGGGGCCAACGTCCTGACTTTC. It codes for CASRSYSGANVLTF.

This clonotype was counted once. A much larger clone lies one base from this, so it may be a read error. This chain joins TRBV12-5 and TRBJ2-7, with D possibly being TRBD2 (7 bases). The CDR3 has 21 amino acids. Germline lookup yields CDR1 LGHNT and CDR2 FRNRAP. The V end lost 2 bases, the J end lost 2 bases, and 31 bases lay between the germline ends. DNA for the CDR3: TGTGCTAGTGGTTTGATTGTTTCGGGACCAGCGGGACACGCGGTTCCCTACGAGCAGTACTTC. Protein product: CASGLIVSGPAGHAVPYEQYF.

This clonotype was detected many times. CDR3: CASSLTPTGYTGELFF. The CDR3 DNA sequence: TGTGCCAGCAGTCTCACTCCCACCGGCTACACCGGGGAGCTGTTTTTT. The V gene is TRBV27, the J gene TRBJ2-2; D not certain. V was shortened by 5 bases and J by 3 bases, with 16 bases between the two germline ends. This CDR3 has 16 residues. The germline CDR1 and CDR2 sequences are MNHEY and SMNVEV (reference sequence).

This clonotype was seen repeatedly, ten times or more. The rearrangement uses TRBV27 and TRBJ1-1; D not certain. V lost 8 bases and J lost 1, with 23 bases in between. The CDR3 consists of 17 residues. Germline lookup yields CDR1 MNHEY and CDR2 SMNVEV (reference sequence). CDR3 protein: CASGSPRPPRGNTEAFF. The CDR3 DNA reads TGTGCCAGCGGTTCCCCAAGACCACCACGGGGGAACACTGAAGCTTTCTTT.

This clonotype was counted ten times or more. This chain connects TRBV11-2 to TRBJ2-7, with a weak D call TRBD2 (7 bases). Trimming shortened V by 4 bases and J by 3 bases, and 13 bases separated the two germline ends. The CDR3 sequence is 14 residues long. Germline-derived CDR1 and CDR2 are SGHAT and FQNNGV. CDR3 nucleotides: TGTGCCAGCAGCTCGGCGGGGGCTTACTACGAGCAGTACTTC. It encodes CASSSAGAYYEQYF.

About this clonotype itself: This clone may be a read error of a much larger clone one base away. The genes are TRBV24-1 and TRBJ2-5; 8 bases are shared with TRBD1. Losses at the gene ends were 4 bases for V and 4 bases for J; bases not matched to a gene: 7. CDR3 length equals 15 residues. CDR1 and CDR2 from the germline V gene are KGHDR and SFDVKD. The CDR3 sequence is CATSERGQDGETQYF. CDR3 nucleotides: TGTGCCACCAGTGAGCGGGGACAGGACGGAGAGACCCAGTACTTC.